Listed here are 9 T cell receptor beta chains from one sample, sequenced in a study of OX40 agonist ivuxolimab in advanced cancers. Repertoires were generated with immunoSEQ multiplex PCR, while TCRdb's copy carries only in-frame clones and drops some. The sample has 55,000 to 70,000 clones, roughly 84% seen once; the top ten hold over 4%. Specimen: CD4+ or CD8+ T cells sorted from blood, collected in a trial of the OX40 agonist ivuxolimab. The receptors here all came from an adult with an advanced solid tumor such as melanoma, head and neck, liver or kidney cancer.

V is TRBV6-1 and J is TRBJ1-5; possible D gene TRBD1, 6 bases. V lost 5 bases and J lost 3, with 11 bases in between. This CDR3 is 14 amino acids long. Per the germline V gene, CDR1 is MNHNS and CDR2 is SASEGT. The CDR3 reads CASSLQGYNQPQHF. The CDR3 coding sequence is TGTGCCAGCAGTTTACAGGGATACAATCAGCCCCAGCATTTT.

This chain joins TRBV7-9 and TRBJ1-2; TRBD1 is a possible D gene (5 bases). CDR3 size: 13 residues. Trimming removed 5 bases from V and 4 bases from J, with 11 bases in between. Germline V gives CDR1 SEHNR, CDR2 FQNEAQ (reference sequence). Here the CDR3 DNA reads TGTGCCAGCAGCCTCCCAGGGAGCTATGGCTACACCTTC. It yields the protein CASSLPGSYGYTF.

The V gene is TRBV19, the J gene TRBJ2-3, with 8 bases fitting TRBD1. The CDR3 covers 15 residues. The germline V gene encodes CDR1 LNHDA and CDR2 SQIVND (reference sequence). Unmatched junction bases numbered 5, after V lost 3 bases and J lost 3 bases. For the CDR3, the DNA is TGTGCCAGTAGTATGACAGGGGTGGTAACAGATACGCAGTATTTT. Amino acid sequence: CASSMTGVVTDTQYF.

This clone is a singleton in its sample. The chain uses TRBV2 and TRBJ1-2; D gene unclear. Trimming pared 1 base from V and 8 bases from J, leaving 11 bases between. CDR1 SNHLY and CDR2 FYNNEI come from the germline V gene. The CDR3 is made up of 13 amino acids. CDR3 nucleotides: TGTGCCAGCAGTGAAGGCCGGCATCGGGGCTACACCTTC. Translation: CASSEGRHRGYTF.

V usage is TRBV9 and J usage is TRBJ1-1; TRBD1 matches 9 bases. This CDR3 is 15 amino acids long. Germline V lookup: CDR1 SGDLS, CDR2 YYNGEE. After removal of 6 bases from V and 3 bases from J, the junction contained 9 bases not matched to a gene. Written as DNA, the CDR3 is TGTGCCAGCACCGATCTTCGGACAGGGGACACTGAAGCTTTCTTT. Its translation is CASTDLRTGDTEAFF.

The V gene is TRBV27, the J gene TRBJ2-7; D is uncertain. Germline CDR1 MNHEY, CDR2 SMNVEV (reference sequence). The CDR3 spans 14 residues. Trimming removed 0 bases at V and 3 bases at J, with 9 bases between. CDR3 nucleotides: TGTGCCAGCAGTTTATCGATCGGGCTCTACGAGCAGTACTTC. Its protein product is CASSLSIGLYEQYF.

In its sample, this clone was seen once. The chain joins TRBV6-6 to TRBJ2-4, with 7 bases fitting TRBD1. J gave up 8 bases and V 2 bases, and 6 bases lay outside the gene matches. The CDR3 covers 14 residues. Germline V gene lookup returns CDR1 MNHNY and CDR2 SVGAGI (reference sequence). As DNA, the CDR3 is TGTGCCAGCAGTTACGGGGACAGTACTGACATTCAGTACTTC. Its protein product is CASSYGDSTDIQYF.

This chain joins TRBV2 and TRBJ1-2; TRBD1 agrees at 7 bases. This CDR3 has 11 residues. The J segment lost 8 bases and the V segment lost 7 bases, leaving 4 bases of the junction unmatched. Germline loops: CDR1 SNHLY, CDR2 FYNNEI. CDR3 coding DNA: TGTGCCAGCACCGACAGGGACGGCTACACCTTC. It encodes CASTDRDGYTF.

This chain connects TRBV7-9 to TRBJ2-7, with 10 bases identical to TRBD1. Germline V gene sequence: CDR1 SEHNR, CDR2 FQNEAQ (reference sequence). Germline trimming cut 1 base from V and 6 bases from J; bases unmatched to any gene: 6. The CDR3 loop spans 15 amino acids. Here the CDR3 DNA reads TGTGCCAGCAGCTTAGGGGGGACAGGGGAAGGCGAGCAGTACTTC. It translates to CASSLGGTGEGEQYF.